This TCR beta chain originates from a study of PD-1 blockade in classical Hodgkin lymphoma. The data were produced by immunoSEQ multiplex PCR, yet TCRdb's version contains in-frame clones alone and is incomplete. The sample carries 30,000 or so clones, 90% recorded once. Per the germline V gene, CDR1 is MDHEN and CDR2 is SYDVKM. Trimming took 6 bases from V and 9 from J, leaving 13 bases between them. This CDR3 is 12 amino acids long. Each patient relapsed following autologous stem cell transplantation, and prior brentuximab vedotin exposure differed. Magnetic depletion of unwanted cells isolated CD4+ T cells from thawed PBMCs.

This clonotype originated in a human donor with classical Hodgkin lymphoma. The material was CD4+ T cells from blood, obtained at baseline. The chain recombines TRBV28 with TRBJ2-3, with unresolved D. DNA of the CDR3: TGTGCCAGCAGCACCGCTCTAGAGACGCAGTATTTT. It specifies CASSTALETQYF.